This T cell receptor (beta chain) was recovered during a study of metastatic and nonmetastatic thyroid tumors. On the study more broadly: Thyroid patients, malignant and benign, had repertoires compared across blood and tumor or nodule tissue.

All patients were treatment-naive before thyroid surgery. The study's findings and limits: For both blood and tumor, malignant thyroid tumors reportedly showed significantly higher TCR beta diversity than benign nodules did.

Germline V lookup: CDR1 MNHNS, CDR2 SASEGT. The CDR3 is made up of 13 amino acids. This clone has more than one count but fewer than ten. The antigen is not known. A junction end diverges from the germline sequence, so it may reflect a read error. Original data processing: Using the CDR3 differences seen across clinicopathological groups, the authors built a distant-metastasis classifier for papillary thyroid cancer, which was meant to discriminate distant-metastatic patients. Through MiXCR, TCRdb re-clonotyped the PCR reads. These V and J calls rely on TCRdb rather than the paper's analysis. The table includes around 20,000 clones, roughly 15% detected once.

The chain combines TRBV6-1 with TRBJ2-5, with D possibly TRBD1 on 5 matching bases. The sequence was collected from a male donor with papillary thyroid cancer or a benign thyroid nodule (not recorded which). Some clones in this sample may be carry-over from other donors' samples. Sequences were obtained from blood. The CDR3 loop reads CASRSTVGETQYF. The CDR3 nucleotides are TGCGCCAGCAGGTCGACAGTAGGCGAGACCCAGTACTTC.